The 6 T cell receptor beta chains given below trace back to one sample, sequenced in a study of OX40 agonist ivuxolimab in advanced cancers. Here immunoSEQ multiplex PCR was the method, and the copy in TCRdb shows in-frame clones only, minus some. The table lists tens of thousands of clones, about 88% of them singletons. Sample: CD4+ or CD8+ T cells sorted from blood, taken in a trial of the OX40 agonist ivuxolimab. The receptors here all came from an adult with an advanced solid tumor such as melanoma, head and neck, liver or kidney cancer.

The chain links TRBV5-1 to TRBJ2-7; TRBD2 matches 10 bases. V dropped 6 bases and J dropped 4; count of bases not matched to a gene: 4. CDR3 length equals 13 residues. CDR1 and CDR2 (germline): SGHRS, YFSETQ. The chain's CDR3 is CASTDSGRYEQYF. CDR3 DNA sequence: TGCGCCAGCACGGATAGCGGGAGGTACGAGCAGTACTTC.

The DNA for the CDR3 is TGTGCCAGCAGCTTAACCGGAAAATCCGAGCAGTACTTC. It is translated as CASSLTGKSEQYF. The gene calls are TRBV7-7 and TRBJ2-7, with D unresolved. Trimming shortened V by 2 bases and J by 6 bases, and 11 bases separated the two germline ends. Germline CDR1 SSHAT, CDR2 FNYEAQ (reference sequence). The CDR3 covers 13 residues.

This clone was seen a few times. CDR3 sequence reads: CASSLDAANTGELFF. In DNA, the CDR3 is TGCGCCAGCAGCTTGGATGCAGCCAACACCGGGGAGCTGTTTTTT. The chain links TRBV5-1 to TRBJ2-2; D call uncertain. The CDR3 consists of 15 residues. The germline gives CDR1 SGHRS, CDR2 YFSETQ. Trimming removed 0 bases at V and 2 bases at J, with 8 bases between.

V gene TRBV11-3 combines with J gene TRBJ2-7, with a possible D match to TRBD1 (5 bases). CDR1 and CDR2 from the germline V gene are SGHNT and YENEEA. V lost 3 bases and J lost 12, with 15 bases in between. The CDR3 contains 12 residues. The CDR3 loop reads CASSLNGQGMYF. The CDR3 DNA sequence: TGTGCCAGCAGCTTGAACGGGCAGGGCATGTACTTC.

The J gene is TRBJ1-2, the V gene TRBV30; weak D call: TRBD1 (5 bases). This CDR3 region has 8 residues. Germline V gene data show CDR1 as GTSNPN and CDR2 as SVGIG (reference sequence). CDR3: CGQGGYTF. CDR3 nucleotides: TGTGGCCAGGGTGGCTACACCTTC.

CDR3 DNA sequence: TGTGCCAGCAGTGAAGGAACTAGCGGGAGAGCCTACGAGCAGTACTTC. Its protein product is CASSEGTSGRAYEQYF. The V gene is TRBV2, the J gene TRBJ2-7, with TRBD2 identical over 11 bases. This CDR3 comprises 16 residues. V was pared by 1 base and J by 2 bases, with 4 bases of the junction left unmatched. Germline CDR1 SNHLY, CDR2 FYNNEI.